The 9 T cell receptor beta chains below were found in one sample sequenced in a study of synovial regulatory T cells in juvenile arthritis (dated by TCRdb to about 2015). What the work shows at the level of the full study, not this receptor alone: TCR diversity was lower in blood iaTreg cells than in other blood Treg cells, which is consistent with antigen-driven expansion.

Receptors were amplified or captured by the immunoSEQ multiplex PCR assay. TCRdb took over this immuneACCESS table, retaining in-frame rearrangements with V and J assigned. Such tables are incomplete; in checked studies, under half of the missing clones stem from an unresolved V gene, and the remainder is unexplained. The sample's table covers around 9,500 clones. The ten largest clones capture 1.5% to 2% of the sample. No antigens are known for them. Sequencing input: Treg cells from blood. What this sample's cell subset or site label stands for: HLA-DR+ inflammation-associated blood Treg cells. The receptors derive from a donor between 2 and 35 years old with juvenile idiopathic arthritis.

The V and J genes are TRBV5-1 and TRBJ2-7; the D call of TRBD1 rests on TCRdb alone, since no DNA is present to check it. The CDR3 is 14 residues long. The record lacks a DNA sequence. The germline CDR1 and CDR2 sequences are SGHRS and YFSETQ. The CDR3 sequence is CASSSGQGADEQYF.

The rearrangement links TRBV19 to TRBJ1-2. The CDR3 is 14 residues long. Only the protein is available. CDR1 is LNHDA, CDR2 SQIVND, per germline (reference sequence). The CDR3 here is CASRLNPANYGYTF.

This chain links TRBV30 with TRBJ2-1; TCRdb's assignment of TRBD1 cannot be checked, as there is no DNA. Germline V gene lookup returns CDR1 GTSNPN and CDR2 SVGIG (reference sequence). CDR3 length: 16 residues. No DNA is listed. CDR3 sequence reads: CAWSFPGQSSYNEQFF. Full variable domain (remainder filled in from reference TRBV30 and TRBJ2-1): SQTIHQWPATLVQPVGSPLSLECTVEGTSNPNLYWYRQAAGRGLQLLFYSVGIGQISSEVPQNLSASRPQDRQFILSSKKLLLSDSGFYLCAWSFPGQSSYNEQFFGPGTRLTVL.

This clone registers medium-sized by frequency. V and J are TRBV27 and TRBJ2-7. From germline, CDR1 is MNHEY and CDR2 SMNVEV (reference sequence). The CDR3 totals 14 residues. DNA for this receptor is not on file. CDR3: CASSLEGLSYEQYF.

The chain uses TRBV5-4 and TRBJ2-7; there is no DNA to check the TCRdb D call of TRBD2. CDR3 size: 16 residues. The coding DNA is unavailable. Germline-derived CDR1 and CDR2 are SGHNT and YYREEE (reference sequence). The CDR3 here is CASSFGGRLAGYEQYF.

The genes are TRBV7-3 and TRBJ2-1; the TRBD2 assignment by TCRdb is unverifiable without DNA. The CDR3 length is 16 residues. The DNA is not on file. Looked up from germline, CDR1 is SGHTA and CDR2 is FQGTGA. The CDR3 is CASSLTSGGGYNEQFF.

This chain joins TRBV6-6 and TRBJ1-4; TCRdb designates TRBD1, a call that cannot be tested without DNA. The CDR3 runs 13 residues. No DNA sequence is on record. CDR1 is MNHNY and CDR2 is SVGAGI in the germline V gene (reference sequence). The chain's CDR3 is CASKGRQDEKLFF.

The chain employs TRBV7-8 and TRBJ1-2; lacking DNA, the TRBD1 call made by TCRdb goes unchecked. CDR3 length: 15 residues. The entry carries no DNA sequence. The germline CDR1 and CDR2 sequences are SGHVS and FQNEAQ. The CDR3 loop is CASMLDRGQADGYTF.

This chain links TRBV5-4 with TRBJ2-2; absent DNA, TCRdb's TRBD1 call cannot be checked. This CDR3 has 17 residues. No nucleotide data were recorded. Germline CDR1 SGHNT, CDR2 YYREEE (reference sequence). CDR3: CASSPKPGQGVVGELFF.